The present entry profiles one TCR beta chain with its context. This sample was taken from a study of CD8+ T cells in alopecia areata. RNA extraction was followed by reverse transcription into cDNA, which acted as the sequencing template. Sequencing was performed with immunoSEQ multiplex PCR; in TCRdb, only in-frame clones are kept and a portion is missing. The data show about 300,000 clones, with roughly 60% seen just once and around 1.8% held by the top ten. The treatment was: oral pan-JAK inhibitor, 5-10 mg twice daily. Looked up from germline, CDR1 is SGHTA and CDR2 is FQGNSA. The CDR3 loop spans 16 amino acids. The V and J ends lost 5 bases and 3 bases respectively, with 14 bases between them.

Specimen: CD4+ T cells sorted from blood, collected at week 24, from a patient treated with tofacitinib. V usage is TRBV7-2 and J usage is TRBJ2-6; D might be TRBD1 (5 bases). The sequence came from a human donor with alopecia areata. CDR3 bases: TGTGCCAGCAGCACGGGCGCAGGGTTTGGGGCCAACGTCCTGACTTTC. Encoded protein: CASSTGAGFGANVLTF.